These 26 T cell receptor beta chains originate from one sample sequenced in a study. TCRdb independently ran MiXCR on the 5' RACE reads; one entry per CDR3 protein. The sample lists about 42,000 distinct CDR3 sequences; about 20% were seen once. Treg sorting used a CD4+CD25+CD127-/low gate. The specimen sequenced was Tregs sorted from blood. The receptors were sampled from a female donor with breast cancer.

This clonotype has more than one count but fewer than ten. This sequence joins TRBV4-1 and TRBJ2-2; TRBD1 aligns across 10 bases. J lost 4 bases, V lost 7 bases, and 9 bases had no gene match. Germline V lookup: CDR1 MGHRA, CDR2 YSYEKL. This CDR3 has 16 amino acids. The CDR3 nucleotides are TGCGCCAGCAAAACCGGGACAGGGGACCTCACCGGGGAGCTGTTTTTT. This gives the protein CASKTGTGDLTGELFF.

The chain joins TRBV5-6 to TRBJ2-1; D gene ambiguous. The germline V and J ends were trimmed by 0 bases and 2 bases, with 9 bases remaining between them. The CDR3 covers 15 residues. The germline gives CDR1 SGHDT, CDR2 YYEEEE. CDR3 residues: CASSLGNLAYNEQFF. The CDR3 coding sequence is TGTGCCAGCAGCTTGGGTAATCTCGCCTACAATGAGCAGTTCTTC.

The V gene is TRBV5-1, the J gene TRBJ2-3; weak D call: TRBD1 (5 bases). CDR3 size: 14 residues. V was clipped by 0 bases and J by 4 bases, with 9 bases between them. Germline lookup yields CDR1 SGHRS and CDR2 YFSETQ. CDR3 DNA: TGCGCCAGCAGCTTGGGGGGCGCCTCAGATACGCAGTATTTT. Translation: CASSLGGASDTQYF.

This clonotype was found a few times. J is TRBJ2-7 and V is TRBV3-1; the D is unclear. The length of the CDR3 is 12 residues. Germline values: CDR1 LGHDT, CDR2 YNNKEL (reference sequence). Trimming removed 1 base at V and 3 bases at J, with 4 bases between. The CDR3 bases are TGTGCCAGCAGCCAAGTCAGCTACGAGCAGTACTTC. Amino acid sequence: CASSQVSYEQYF.

This clonotype was seen at least ten times. V gene TRBV5-1 combines with J gene TRBJ2-5, with 8 nucleotides matching TRBD1. The CDR3 is 15 amino acids. The V segment lost 0 bases and the J segment 5 bases; nucleotides outside the gene matches: 6. Germline-derived CDR1 and CDR2 are SGHRS and YFSETQ. CDR3 amino acids: CASSLEQGARETQYF. The CDR3 DNA is TGCGCCAGCAGCTTGGAGCAGGGGGCGAGGGAGACCCAGTACTTC.

This clonotype was recorded at least ten times. The CDR3 nucleotides are TGTGCCAGCACCTCATGGGTGGGTTTGGGGTACAATGAGCAGTTCTTC. Translated: CASTSWVGLGYNEQFF. The chain carries TRBV6-6 and TRBJ2-1; no clear D gene. This CDR3 comprises 16 residues. V lost 7 bases and J lost 4, with 20 bases in between. CDR1 is MNHNY, CDR2 SVGAGI, per germline (reference sequence).

The V gene is TRBV27, the J gene TRBJ1-1; D perhaps matches TRBD1 (5 bases). CDR3 length: 13 residues. Germline V gene lookup returns CDR1 MNHEY and CDR2 SMNVEV (reference sequence). V was trimmed by 6 bases and J by 5 bases, leaving 13 bases between them. The CDR3 nucleotides are TGTGCCAGCAGGGTATGGGGGGTTACTGAAGCTTTCTTT. Translating gives CASRVWGVTEAFF.

In this sample, this clonotype turned up a few times. The chain recombines TRBV29-1 with TRBJ2-7; 11 bases line up with TRBD1. Trimming removed 3 bases from V and 3 bases from J; junction bases left unmatched: 4. Germline lookup yields CDR1 SQVTM and CDR2 ANQGSEA. The CDR3 is 14 residues long. The CDR3 DNA sequence: TGCAGCGTTGATTACGGGACAGGGGGCTACGAGCAGTACTTC. It yields the protein CSVDYGTGGYEQYF.

V and J are TRBV4-1 and TRBJ1-1; tentatively, D is TRBD1 (5 bases). CDR3 size: 13 residues. In germline, CDR1 is MGHRA, CDR2 YSYEKL. The V and J ends lost 3 bases and 11 bases respectively, with 16 bases between them. CDR3: CASSHPPGFPAFF. CDR3 coding DNA: TGCGCCAGCAGCCACCCCCCAGGGTTCCCGGCTTTCTTT.

This clonotype was recorded at least ten times. V is TRBV12-3 or TRBV12-4 and J is TRBJ1-2, with D perhaps TRBD1 (5 bases). There are 13 residues in the CDR3. Between the trimmed V and J ends, which lost 8 bases and 6 bases, there was a span of 16 bases. The CDR3 protein is CASLLKGRDGYTF. CDR3 in DNA: TGTGCCAGCCTTTTGAAGGGGCGGGATGGCTACACCTTC.

V gene TRBV4-1 combines with J gene TRBJ2-3; TRBD2 aligns across 7 bases. After removal of 0 bases from V and 5 bases from J, the junction contained 8 bases not matched to a gene. The CDR3 is 16 residues long. CDR1 and CDR2 from the germline V gene are MGHRA and YSYEKL. The CDR3 DNA is TGCGCCAGCAGCCAAGAAGAGGCGGGAGCCCAAGATACGCAGTATTTT. It translates to CASSQEEAGAQDTQYF.

This clonotype was seen repeatedly, ten times or more. The V and J genes are TRBV4-1 and TRBJ2-1, with 10 bases matching TRBD2. V lost 4 bases, J lost 2 bases, and 5 bases stayed unmatched. This CDR3 is 16 amino acids long. Germline CDR1 MGHRA, CDR2 YSYEKL. The CDR3: CASSLPGTSAYNEQFF. The CDR3 DNA reads TGCGCCAGCAGCCTTCCCGGGACTAGCGCCTACAATGAGCAGTTCTTC.

This clonotype was observed many times. The chain has TRBV6-5 and TRBJ2-7; weak D call: TRBD1 (5 bases). Trimming removed 2 bases from V and 5 bases from J, with 16 bases in between. Germline V CDR1 and CDR2: MNHEY, SVGAGI. This CDR3 has 15 residues. The CDR3 DNA follows: TGTGCCAGCAGTTACGGGCCCTTGCCCAGGGACGAGCAGTACTTC. This gives the protein CASSYGPLPRDEQYF.

In regard to this clonotype: This sequence may be a read error, since a much larger clone differs from it by one base. The chain combines TRBV6-5 with TRBJ1-5; D is perhaps TRBD1 (5 bases). The CDR3 has 13 residues. Per the germline V gene, CDR1 is MNHEY and CDR2 is SVGAGI. Trimming removed 6 bases at V and 4 bases at J, with 10 bases between. CDR3 protein: CASRTEGNQPQHF. The CDR3 bases are TGTGCCAGCAGGACAGAGGGGAATCAGCCCCAGCATTTT.

Notes on this clonotype: The junction differs from germline at one of its ends, possibly a read error. CDR3 coding DNA: TGTGCCAGCAGCCAAGAACAGGGCCCTAGCGGGATAACTTTTTCCTACAATGAGCAGCTCTTC. Translated, it gives CASSQEQGPSGITFSYNEQLF. V usage is TRBV4-2 and J usage is TRBJ2-1; TRBD2 matches at 9 bases. The germline V gene encodes CDR1 LGHNA and CDR2 YNFKEQ. The CDR3 spans 21 residues.

This clonotype was seen only a few times. The chain links TRBV5-1 to TRBJ1-2, with D hard to call. The CDR3 has 14 amino acids. V was clipped by 9 bases and J by 6 bases, with 21 bases between them. Per the germline V gene, CDR1 is SGHRS and CDR2 is YFSETQ. The CDR3 DNA sequence: TGCGCCACCAAAGAAAAATACGGGTTGAATGGCTACACCTTC. Encoded protein: CATKEKYGLNGYTF.

The V gene is TRBV24-1, the J gene TRBJ2-1; 7 bases are a match to TRBD2. J lost 8 bases, V lost 4 bases, and 16 bases had no gene match. Per germline, CDR1 KGHDR and CDR2 SFDVKD. The CDR3 runs to 17 residues. This chain's CDR3 is CATSDPTSVVSNDEQFF. DNA for the CDR3: TGTGCCACCAGTGACCCTACTAGCGTGGTCTCCAATGATGAGCAGTTCTTC.

This clonotype has a count of ten or more. The chain joins TRBV20-1 to TRBJ1-2; 7 nucleotides match TRBD1. Germline-derived CDR1 and CDR2 are DFQATT and SNEGSKA (reference sequence). The CDR3 has 15 amino acids. Unmatched junction bases numbered 10, after V lost 3 bases and J lost 3 bases. In nucleotides, the CDR3 is TGCAGTGCTAGCCGACTGGCTCAGGGGGACTATGGCTACACCTTC. Its translation: CSASRLAQGDYGYTF.

This clonotype came up many times. The conserved phenylalanine or tryptophan is not found at the CDR3 terminus, so this likely reflects a read error. The DNA is left out, because the CDR3 cannot be placed on it with certainty; the CDR3 is given as TCRdb lists it. The chain combines TRBV4-2 with TRBJ2-7; the listed D gene, TRBD1, was not tested against the DNA. Per germline, CDR1 LGHNA and CDR2 YNFKEQ. The CDR3 totals 11 residues, both ends included. The chain's CDR3 is CASSPAVAGRG.

There are many counts of this clonotype. The chain is built from TRBV4-1 and TRBJ2-7; TRBD2 matches at 8 bases. With V trimmed by 0 bases and J by 4 bases, 5 bases remained unmatched. The CDR3 extends over 15 amino acids. The germline CDR1 and CDR2 sequences are MGHRA and YSYEKL. The CDR3 is CASSQEKRGGYEQYF. The CDR3 coding sequence is TGCGCCAGCAGCCAAGAGAAACGGGGGGGGTACGAGCAGTACTTC.

This clonotype was seen at least ten times. The V and J genes are TRBV7-8 and TRBJ1-6; no firm D call. V was clipped by 5 bases and J by 5 bases, with 7 bases between them. This CDR3 has 13 amino acids. Germline loops: CDR1 SGHVS, CDR2 FQNEAQ. CDR3 residues: CASSLGNNSPLHF. In DNA form, the CDR3 reads TGTGCCAGCAGCCTGGGAAATAATTCACCCCTCCACTTT.

The chain has TRBV7-8 and TRBJ1-6; D is undetermined. Trimming cost V 2 bases and J 10 bases, with 18 bases left between them. The CDR3 consists of 16 residues. Germline V gene lookup returns CDR1 SGHVS and CDR2 FQNEAQ. The chain's CDR3 is CASSLMAGGGGSPLHF. In DNA, the CDR3 is TGTGCCAGCAGCTTAATGGCGGGCGGCGGTGGGTCACCCCTCCACTTT.

CDR3 nucleotide sequence: TGCAGCGTTGACGGGGAGAACACTGAAGCTTTCTTT. It encodes CSVDGENTEAFF. The J gene is TRBJ1-1, the V gene TRBV29-1; D not resolved. Germline lookup yields CDR1 SQVTM and CDR2 ANQGSEA. V dropped 3 bases and J dropped 1 base, with 6 bases sitting between them. The CDR3 length is 12 residues.

A remark on this clonotype: One base away lies a much larger clone, so this may be a sequencing read error. The chain combines TRBV4-2 with TRBJ1-1; D might be TRBD1 (5 bases). Germline-derived CDR1 and CDR2 are LGHNA and YNFKEQ. V was trimmed by 4 bases and J by 1 base, leaving 13 bases between them. The CDR3 has 15 residues. CDR3: CASSPSRGKNTEAFF. The CDR3 DNA reads TGTGCCAGCAGCCCATCCCGGGGGAAGAACACTGAAGCTTTCTTT.

In its sample, this clonotype was seen many times. This chain joins TRBV5-1 and TRBJ1-1; D uncertain. Trimming took 0 bases from V and 5 from J, leaving 2 bases between them. The germline CDR1 and CDR2 sequences are SGHRS and YFSETQ. There are 11 residues in the CDR3. CDR3 in amino acids: CASSLGTEAFF. CDR3 DNA: TGCGCCAGCAGCTTGGGTACTGAAGCTTTCTTT. The full variable domain, in which reference TRBV5-1 and TRBJ1-1 provide the parts outside the CDR3, is KAGVTQTPRYLIKTRGQQVTLSCSPISGHRSVSWYQQTPGQGLQFLFEYFSETQRNKGNFPGRFSGRQFSNSRSEMNVSTLELGDSALYLCASSLGTEAFFGQGTRLTVV.

The chain carries TRBV6-5 and TRBJ2-2; 9 bases line up with TRBD2. The CDR3 length is 15 residues. Germline values: CDR1 MNHEY, CDR2 SVGAGI. V lost 3 bases and J lost 5; bases outside the gene matches: 4. The CDR3 nucleotides read TGTGCCAGCAGTTATAGAAGCGGGGGGACCGGGGAGCTGTTTTTT. Protein product: CASSYRSGGTGELFF.